This TCR beta chain comes out of a study of blood T cell repertoires in COVID-19. Seattle's enrolled individuals joined amid active infection and were then monitored longitudinally. Original data processing: Estimation of nucleated cell counts was performed using reference gene primer amplification. The assay was immunoSEQ multiplex PCR, and TCRdb's table has in-frame clones only and misses some. Clone size and V and J calls were adopted from that table, with D and trimming inferred from the DNA. The table lists a few hundred thousand clones, about 87% of them singletons. Unmatched junction bases numbered 13, after V lost 10 bases and J lost 2 bases. The germline V gene has CDR1 LNHDA and CDR2 SQIVND (reference sequence). The CDR3 covers 15 residues.

The V and J genes are TRBV19 and TRBJ2-7; 8 nucleotides align to TRBD2. The material sequenced was peripheral blood. The TCR comes from a woman between 45 and 65 years old with COVID-19, enrolled during active disease. The CDR3 DNA sequence: TGTGCCACTGCGACTAGCGTGGCTGGCGCCTACGAGCAGTACTTC. This translates into CATATSVAGAYEQYF.